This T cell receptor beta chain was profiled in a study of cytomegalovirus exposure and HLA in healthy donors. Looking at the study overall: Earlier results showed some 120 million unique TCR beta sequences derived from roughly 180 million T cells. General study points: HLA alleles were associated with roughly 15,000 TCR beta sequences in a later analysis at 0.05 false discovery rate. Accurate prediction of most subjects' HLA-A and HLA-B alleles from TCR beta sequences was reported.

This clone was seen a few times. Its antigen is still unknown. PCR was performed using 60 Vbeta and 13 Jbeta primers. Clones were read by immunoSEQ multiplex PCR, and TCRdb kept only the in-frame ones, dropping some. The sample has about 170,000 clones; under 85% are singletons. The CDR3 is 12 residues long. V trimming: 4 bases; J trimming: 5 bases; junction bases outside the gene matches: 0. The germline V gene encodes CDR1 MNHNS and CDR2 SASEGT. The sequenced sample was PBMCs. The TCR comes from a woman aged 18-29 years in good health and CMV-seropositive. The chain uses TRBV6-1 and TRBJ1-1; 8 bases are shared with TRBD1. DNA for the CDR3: TGTGCCAGCAGTGGGACAGGGACTGAAGCTTTCTTT. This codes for CASSGTGTEAFF.